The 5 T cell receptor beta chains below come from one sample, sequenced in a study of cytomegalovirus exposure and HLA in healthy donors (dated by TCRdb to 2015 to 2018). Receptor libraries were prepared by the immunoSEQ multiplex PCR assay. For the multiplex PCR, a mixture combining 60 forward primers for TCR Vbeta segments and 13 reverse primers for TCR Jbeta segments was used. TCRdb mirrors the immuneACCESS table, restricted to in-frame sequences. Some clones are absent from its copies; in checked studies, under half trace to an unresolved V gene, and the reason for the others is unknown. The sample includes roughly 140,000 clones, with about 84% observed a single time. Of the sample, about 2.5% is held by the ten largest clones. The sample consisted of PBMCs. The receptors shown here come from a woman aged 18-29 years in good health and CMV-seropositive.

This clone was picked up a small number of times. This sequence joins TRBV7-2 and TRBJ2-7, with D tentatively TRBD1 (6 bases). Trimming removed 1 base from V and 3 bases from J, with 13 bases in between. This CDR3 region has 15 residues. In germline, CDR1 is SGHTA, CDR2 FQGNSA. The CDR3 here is CASSLVGDTFYEQYF. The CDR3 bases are TGTGCCAGCAGCTTAGTCGGGGACACCTTCTACGAGCAGTACTTC. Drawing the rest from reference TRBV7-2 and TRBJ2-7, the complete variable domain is GAGVSQSPSNKVTEKGKDVELRCDPISGHTALYWYRQSLGQGLEFLIYFQGNSAPDKSGLPSDRFSAERTGGSVSTLTIQRTQQEDSAVYLCASSLVGDTFYEQYFGPGTRLTVT.

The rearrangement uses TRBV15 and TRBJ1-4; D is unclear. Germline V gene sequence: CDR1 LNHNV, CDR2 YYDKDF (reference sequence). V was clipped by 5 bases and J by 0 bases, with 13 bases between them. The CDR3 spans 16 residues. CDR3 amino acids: CATSGRVGSTNEKLFF. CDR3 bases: TGTGCCACCAGCGGGAGAGTAGGGTCAACTAATGAAAAACTGTTTTTT.

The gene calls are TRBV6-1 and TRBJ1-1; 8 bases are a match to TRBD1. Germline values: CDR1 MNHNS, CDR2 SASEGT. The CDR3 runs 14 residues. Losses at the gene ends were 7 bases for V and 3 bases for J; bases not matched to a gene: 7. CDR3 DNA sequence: TGTGCCAGCACCCAACCGGGACAGGACACTGAAGCTTTCTTT. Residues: CASTQPGQDTEAFF.

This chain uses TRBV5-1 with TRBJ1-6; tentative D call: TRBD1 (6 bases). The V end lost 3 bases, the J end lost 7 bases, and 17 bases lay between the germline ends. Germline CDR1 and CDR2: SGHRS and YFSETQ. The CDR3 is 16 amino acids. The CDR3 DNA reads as TGCGCCAGCAGCTCCCGGGTGGCAGGGGTAAATTCACCCCTCCACTTT. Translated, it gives CASSSRVAGVNSPLHF.

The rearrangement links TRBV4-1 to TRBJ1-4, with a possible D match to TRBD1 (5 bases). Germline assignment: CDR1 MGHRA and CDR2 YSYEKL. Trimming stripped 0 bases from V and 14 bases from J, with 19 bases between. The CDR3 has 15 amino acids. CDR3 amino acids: CASSQEGETARGLFF. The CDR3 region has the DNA TGCGCCAGCAGCCAAGAAGGGGAAACAGCGCGGGGGCTGTTTTTT.